A selection of T cell receptor beta chains follows, all from one sample in a study. TCRdb fed the multiplex PCR reads into MiXCR, producing one record per CDR3 protein. This sample has 500 to 600 distinct CDR3 sequences; 15% to 20% occur once, and the top ten carry approximately 19%. Sample: tumor-infiltrating Tregs sorted from the breast tumor. Source of these receptors: a female donor with breast cancer. CDR3s include the opening cysteine and the closing phenylalanine or tryptophan. The D gene is left open where the match is weak. Size is stated for part of the rows, as once, few or many counts, or as a class when the clone is expanded.

clone_size j_call d_call v_call cdr3_aa cdr3_nt
large TRBJ1-2 . TRBV12-3/TRBV12-4 CASTPTQDSGRRTF TGTGCCAGCACCCCAACGCAGGATTCTGGTCGCCGCACCTTC
large TRBJ1-2 TRBD1 TRBV12-3/TRBV12-4 CASRNLTGDSANYGYTF TGTGCCAGCAGAAATTTAACAGGGGATTCGGCTAACTATGGCTACACCTTC
. TRBJ1-2 . TRBV12-3/TRBV12-4 CASSSQANYGYTF TGTGCCAGCAGTTCACAGGCTAACTATGGCTACACCTTC
medium-sized TRBJ1-2 TRBD1 TRBV12-3/TRBV12-4 CVSSKGQGNYGYTF TGTGTCAGCAGCAAAGGACAGGGGAACTATGGCTACACCTTC
once TRBJ1-2 TRBD1 TRBV12-3/TRBV12-4 CASASGQDYGYTF TGTGCCAGTGCTTCGGGACAGGACTATGGCTACACCTTC
large TRBJ1-2 . TRBV12-3/TRBV12-4 CASSLGTQDGYTF TGTGCCAGCAGTTTAGGGACTCAAGATGGCTACACCTTC
medium-sized TRBJ1-2 . TRBV12-3/TRBV12-4 CASSFGSPGRDGYTF TGTGCCAGCAGTTTCGGCAGCCCGGGGCGAGATGGCTACACCTTC
. TRBJ1-2 TRBD1 TRBV12-3/TRBV12-4 CASRPGQGRDGYTF TGTGCCAGCAGGCCGGGACAGGGGAGAGATGGCTACACCTTC
large TRBJ1-2 TRBD1 TRBV12-3/TRBV12-4 CASSLAGTAYGYTF TGTGCCAGCAGTTTAGCCGGGACAGCCTATGGCTACACCTTC
. TRBJ1-2 TRBD1 TRBV12-3/TRBV12-4 CASSTLRQGTGYTF TGTGCCAGCAGTACACTCCGACAGGGGACGGGCTACACCTTC